What follows are 18 T cell receptor beta chains derived from one specimen sequenced in a study of T cells in Graves' hyperthyroidism and ophthalmopathy. Amplification yielded TCR beta CDR3 regions, with RNA transcripts as the source. Using the HTBI primer set, a first-round RT-PCR was run on the TCR CDR3. MiXCR was run by TCRdb on the multiplex PCR reads, yielding one entry per CDR3 protein. The repertoire holds about 210,000 distinct CDR3 sequences, with 15% to 20% as singletons. Sequenced sample: blood. These receptors originate from a man in his forties with Graves' hyperthyroidism.

This clonotype came up many times. The rearrangement links TRBV30 to TRBJ1-4; no reliable D call. Germline CDR1 GTSNPN, CDR2 SVGIG (reference sequence). CDR3 length equals 14 residues. Trimming pared 2 bases from V and 4 bases from J, leaving 11 bases between. The CDR3 sequence is CAWSSGGINEKLFF. As DNA, the CDR3 is TGTGCCTGGAGTTCGGGCGGAATTAATGAAAAACTGTTTTTT.

The V and J genes are TRBV25-1 and TRBJ2-2; 7 bases are shared with TRBD2. Per germline, CDR1 MGHDK and CDR2 SYGVNS. The CDR3 runs to 16 residues. V shed 8 bases and J 4 bases; nucleotides not matched to a gene: 13. The CDR3 loop is CASSDLGGVGTGELFF. The CDR3 region has the DNA TGTGCCAGCTCCGACTTGGGGGGGGTTGGCACCGGGGAGCTGTTTTTT.

V is TRBV25-1 and J is TRBJ2-5; TRBD2 is a possible D gene (6 bases). This CDR3 contains 12 residues. The V gene lost 6 bases and the J gene lost 8 bases, with 13 bases spanning the gap. CDR1 and CDR2 (germline): MGHDK, SYGVNS. The CDR3 nucleotides read TGTGCCAGCAGAGCGGGCCGTGCCACCCAGTACTTC. This gives the protein CASRAGRATQYF.

This sequence joins TRBV3-1 and TRBJ2-7; D is undetermined. V dropped 1 base and J dropped 2 bases, with 9 bases sitting between them. CDR1 is LGHDT and CDR2 is YNNKEL in the germline V gene (reference sequence). The CDR3 is 14 residues long. The CDR3 DNA reads as TGTGCCAGCAGCCAAGCCACGCCAACCTACGAGCAGTACTTC. Translating it yields CASSQATPTYEQYF.

The chain recombines TRBV6-1 with TRBJ2-5; tentative D call: TRBD2 (6 bases). CDR1 MNHNS and CDR2 SASEGT come from the germline V gene. The CDR3 runs to 13 residues. V lost 2 bases and J lost 5, with 9 bases in between. CDR3 sequence (DNA): TGTGCCAGCAGTGAATGGGGGAGGGAGACCCAGTACTTC. Translated: CASSEWGRETQYF.

This clonotype was counted ten times or more. The chain joins TRBV6-1 to TRBJ1-1; no definite D call. V lost 2 bases to trimming and J lost 8 bases, with 9 bases between them. Germline CDR1 is MNHNS and CDR2 is SASEGT. The CDR3 consists of 12 residues. The DNA for the CDR3 is TGTGCCAGCAGTGAACAGGAACTCGAAGCTTTCTTT. This sequence encodes CASSEQELEAFF.

This clonotype showed up many times. The rearrangement joins TRBV5-1 to TRBJ1-1; 8 nucleotides match TRBD1. This CDR3 has 14 residues. V shed 3 bases, J shed 0 bases, and the junction held 1 base outside the gene matches. CDR1 and CDR2 (germline): SGHRS, YFSETQ. CDR3 in DNA: TGCGCCAGCAGCTCGGACAGGGTGAACACTGAAGCTTTCTTT. This sequence encodes CASSSDRVNTEAFF. Combining the CDR3 with reference TRBV5-1 and TRBJ1-1 gives the whole variable domain KAGVTQTPRYLIKTRGQQVTLSCSPISGHRSVSWYQQTPGQGLQFLFEYFSETQRNKGNFPGRFSGRQFSNSRSEMNVSTLELGDSALYLCASSSDRVNTEAFFGQGTRLTVV.

This clonotype was observed a few times. The chain combines TRBV7-3 with TRBJ2-3, with 11 bases matching TRBD2. The V gene end was trimmed by 5 bases and the J gene end by 1 base; junction bases not matched to a gene: 8. Germline lookup yields CDR1 SGHTA and CDR2 FQGTGA. This CDR3 region has 17 residues. In DNA form, the CDR3 reads TGTGCCAGCAGCCGACTAGCGGGGAGAAGCGGCACAGATACGCAGTATTTT. Translated: CASSRLAGRSGTDTQYF.

This clonotype has more than one count but fewer than ten. Given a much more abundant clone one base away, this may be a read error. V and J are TRBV5-1 and TRBJ2-7; TRBD1 matches 11 bases. Germline CDR1 and CDR2: SGHRS and YFSETQ. CDR3 length: 15 amino acids. The CDR3 DNA sequence: TGCGCCAACAGCTCGGGGACAGGGGGCTCCTACGAGCAGTACTTC. Protein sequence: CANSSGTGGSYEQYF. Drawing the rest from reference TRBV5-1 and TRBJ2-7, the complete variable domain is KAGVTQTPRYLIKTRGQQVTLSCSPISGHRSVSWYQQTPGQGLQFLFEYFSETQRNKGNFPGRFSGRQFSNSRSEMNVSTLELGDSALYLCANSSGTGGSYEQYFGPGTRLTVT.

In this sample, this clonotype turned up once. The chain recombines TRBV28 with TRBJ1-1, with TRBD1 as a possible D gene (5 bases). CDR1 MDHEN and CDR2 SYDVKM come from the germline V gene. CDR3 length equals 15 residues. With 3 bases removed from V and 4 bases from J, the gap between germline ends came to 15 bases. CDR3 nucleotides: TGTGCCAGCAGTTTGATGCAGGGTTGGGGCACTGAAGCTTTCTTT. This encodes CASSLMQGWGTEAFF.

This clonotype was counted ten times or more. This chain links TRBV15 with TRBJ1-3; possible D gene TRBD1, 5 bases. There are 17 residues in the CDR3. Germline V gives CDR1 LNHNV, CDR2 YYDKDF (reference sequence). Trimming shortened V by 0 bases and J by 2 bases, and 14 bases separated the two germline ends. CDR3 DNA sequence: TGTGCCACCAGCAGAGATAGGACAACAGGCACTGGAAACACCATATATTTT. Translating gives CATSRDRTTGTGNTIYF. Together with reference TRBV15 and TRBJ1-3, the CDR3 gives the full variable domain: DAMVIQNPRYQVTQFGKPVTLSCSQTLNHNVMYWYQQKSSQAPKLLFHYYDKDFNNEADTPDNFQSRRPNTSFCFLDIRSPGLGDTAMYLCATSRDRTTGTGNTIYFGEGSWLTVV.

This clonotype has only one observation. This may be a read error: a much more frequent sequence differs by one nucleotide. V and J are TRBV5-1 and TRBJ2-5; weak D call: TRBD2 (5 bases). V lost 1 base and J 7 bases, leaving 11 bases between the germline ends. Germline V gives CDR1 SGHRS, CDR2 YFSETQ. The CDR3 loop spans 13 amino acids. The CDR3 nucleotides read TGCGCCAGCAGCTTGTCCGGGGAAGCGACCCAGTACTTC. This encodes CASSLSGEATQYF. Full variable domain (outside the CDR3, taken from reference TRBV5-1 and TRBJ2-5): KAGVTQTPRYLIKTRGQQVTLSCSPISGHRSVSWYQQTPGQGLQFLFEYFSETQRNKGNFPGRFSGRQFSNSRSEMNVSTLELGDSALYLCASSLSGEATQYFGPGTRLLVL.

Comment on this clonotype: The germline gene is not matched at one end of the junction; a read error may be the cause. This sequence joins TRBV7-7 and TRBJ1-3; D is perhaps TRBD1 (6 bases). This CDR3 is 15 amino acids long. Per germline, CDR1 SSHAT and CDR2 FNYEAQ (reference sequence). CDR3 coding DNA: TGTGCTAGCAGCATGGGACACCGCTCTGGAAACACCATATATTTT. Its protein product is CASSMGHRSGNTIYF.

This clonotype was picked up many times. In DNA, the CDR3 is TGCGCCAGCAGCCCCGGGACCGAGAATCAGCCCCAGCATTTT. It yields the protein CASSPGTENQPQHF. The chain has TRBV5-1 and TRBJ1-5; D is perhaps TRBD1 (5 bases). Deletions cut 4 bases from V and 4 bases from J, with 12 bases between. The germline CDR1 and CDR2 sequences are SGHRS and YFSETQ. The CDR3 covers 14 residues.

Ten or more counts support this clonotype. The rearrangement uses TRBV18 and TRBJ2-5; 9 nucleotides match TRBD1. Trimming at V came to 4 bases and at J to 5 bases, leaving 11 bases not matched to a gene. The germline V gene has CDR1 KGHSH and CDR2 LQKENI. CDR3 length: 16 residues. This CDR3 is CASSLNRDRAPETQYF. Here the CDR3 DNA reads TGTGCCAGCTCACTCAATAGGGACAGGGCGCCGGAGACCCAGTACTTC.

This clonotype was seen ten or more times. V is TRBV6-1 and J is TRBJ1-4; D ambiguous. This CDR3 is built from 14 residues. V was clipped by 2 bases and J by 8 bases, with 12 bases between them. In germline, CDR1 is MNHNS, CDR2 SASEGT. This chain's CDR3 is CASSEPEGMEKLFF. CDR3 nucleotides: TGTGCCAGCAGTGAACCGGAAGGGATGGAAAAACTGTTTTTT.

This clonotype was seen more than once but under ten times. The chain links TRBV4-2 to TRBJ2-3, with D unclear. Trimming stripped 1 base from V and 0 bases from J, with 5 bases between. Germline values: CDR1 LGHNA, CDR2 YNFKEQ. The CDR3 is made up of 14 amino acids. The CDR3 region is CASSQVGSTDTQYF. DNA of the CDR3: TGTGCCAGCAGCCAAGTCGGTAGCACAGATACGCAGTATTTT.

The chain links TRBV6-2 or TRBV6-3 to TRBJ1-5; D call uncertain. The CDR3 covers 15 residues. CDR1 is MNHEY and CDR2 is SVGEGT in the germline V gene. Trimming removed 5 bases at V and 0 bases at J, with 11 bases between. CDR3 coding DNA: TGTGCCAGCAGTCGAACAAAATATAGCAATCAGCCCCAGCATTTT. It codes for CASSRTKYSNQPQHF.